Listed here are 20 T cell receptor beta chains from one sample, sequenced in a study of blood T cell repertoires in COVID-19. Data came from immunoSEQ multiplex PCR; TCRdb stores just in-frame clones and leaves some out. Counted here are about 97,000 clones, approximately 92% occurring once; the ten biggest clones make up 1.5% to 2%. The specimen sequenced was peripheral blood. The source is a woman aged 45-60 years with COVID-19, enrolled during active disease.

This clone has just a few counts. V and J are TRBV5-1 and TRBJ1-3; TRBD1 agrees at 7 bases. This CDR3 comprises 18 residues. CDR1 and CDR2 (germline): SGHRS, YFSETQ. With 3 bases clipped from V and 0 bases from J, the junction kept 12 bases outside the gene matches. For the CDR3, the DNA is TGCGCCAGCAGCTCTACAGGGGTTGGTAGGAGCTCTGGAAACACCATATATTTT. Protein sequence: CASSSTGVGRSSGNTIYF.

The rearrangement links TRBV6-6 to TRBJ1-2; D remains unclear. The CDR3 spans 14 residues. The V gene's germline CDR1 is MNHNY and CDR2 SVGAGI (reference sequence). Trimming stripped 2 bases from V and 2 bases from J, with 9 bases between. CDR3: CASSYTIGNYGYTF. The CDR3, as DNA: TGTGCCAGCAGTTACACTATCGGGAACTATGGCTACACCTTC.

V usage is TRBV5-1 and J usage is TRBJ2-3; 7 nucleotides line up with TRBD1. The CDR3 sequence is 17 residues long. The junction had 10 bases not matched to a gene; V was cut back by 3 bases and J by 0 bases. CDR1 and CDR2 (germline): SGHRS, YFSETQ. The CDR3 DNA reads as TGCGCCAGCAGCTATCTCCCGACAGGGTCTAGCACAGATACGCAGTATTTT. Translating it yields CASSYLPTGSSTDTQYF. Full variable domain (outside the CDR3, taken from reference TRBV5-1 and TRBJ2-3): KAGVTQTPRYLIKTRGQQVTLSCSPISGHRSVSWYQQTPGQGLQFLFEYFSETQRNKGNFPGRFSGRQFSNSRSEMNVSTLELGDSALYLCASSYLPTGSSTDTQYFGPGTRLTVL.

This CDR3 is CASSFGTVYGYTF. In nucleotides, the CDR3 is TGTGCCAGCAGCTTTGGGACAGTTTATGGCTACACCTTC. The V and J genes are TRBV12-3 or TRBV12-4 and TRBJ1-2, with 7 bases matching TRBD1. The junction had 6 bases not matched to a gene; V was cut back by 6 bases and J by 5 bases. The CDR3 is 13 residues long.

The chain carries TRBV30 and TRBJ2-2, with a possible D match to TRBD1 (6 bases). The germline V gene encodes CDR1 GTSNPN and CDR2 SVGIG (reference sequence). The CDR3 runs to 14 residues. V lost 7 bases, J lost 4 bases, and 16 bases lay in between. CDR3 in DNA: TGTGCCTCCCATCAGGGGATTCGCACCGGGGAGCTGTTTTTT. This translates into CASHQGIRTGELFF. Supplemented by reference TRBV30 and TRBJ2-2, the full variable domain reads SQTIHQWPATLVQPVGSPLSLECTVEGTSNPNLYWYRQAAGRGLQLLFYSVGIGQISSEVPQNLSASRPQDRQFILSSKKLLLSDSGFYLCASHQGIRTGELFFGEGSRLTVL.

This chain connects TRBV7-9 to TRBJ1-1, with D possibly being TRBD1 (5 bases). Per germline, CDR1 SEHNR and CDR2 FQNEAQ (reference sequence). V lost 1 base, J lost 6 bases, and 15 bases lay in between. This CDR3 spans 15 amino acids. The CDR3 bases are TGTGCCAGCAGCTTAGTGCAGGGTAGGGCGGCTGAAGCTTTCTTT. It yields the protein CASSLVQGRAAEAFF.

In DNA, the CDR3 is TGTGCCAGCCGGCCAGGGGGCTTTTACGAGCAGTACGTC. Its translation is CASRPGGFYEQYV. V is TRBV11-2 and J is TRBJ2-7; 8 nucleotides line up with TRBD1. This CDR3 spans 13 amino acids. Germline CDR1 and CDR2: SGHAT and FQNNGV. Unmatched junction bases numbered 7, after V lost 8 bases and J lost 4 bases.

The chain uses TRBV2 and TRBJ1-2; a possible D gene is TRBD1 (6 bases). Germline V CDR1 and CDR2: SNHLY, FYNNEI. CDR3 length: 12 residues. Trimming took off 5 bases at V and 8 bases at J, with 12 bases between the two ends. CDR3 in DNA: TGTGCCAGCAGTCCCACAGGGAACGGCTACACCTTC. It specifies CASSPTGNGYTF.

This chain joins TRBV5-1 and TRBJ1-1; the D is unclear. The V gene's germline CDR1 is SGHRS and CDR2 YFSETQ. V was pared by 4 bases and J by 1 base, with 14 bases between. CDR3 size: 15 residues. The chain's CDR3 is CASSPAWTENTEAFF. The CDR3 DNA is TGCGCCAGCAGCCCGGCCTGGACTGAGAACACTGAAGCTTTCTTT. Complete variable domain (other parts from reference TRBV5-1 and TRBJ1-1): KAGVTQTPRYLIKTRGQQVTLSCSPISGHRSVSWYQQTPGQGLQFLFEYFSETQRNKGNFPGRFSGRQFSNSRSEMNVSTLELGDSALYLCASSPAWTENTEAFFGQGTRLTVV.

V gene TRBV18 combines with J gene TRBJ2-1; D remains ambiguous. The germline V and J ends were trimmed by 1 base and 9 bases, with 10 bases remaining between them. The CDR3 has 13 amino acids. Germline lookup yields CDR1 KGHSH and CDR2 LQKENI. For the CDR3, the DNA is TGTGCCAGCTCACCACTCAGGTTGACTGAGCAGTTCTTC. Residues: CASSPLRLTEQFF.

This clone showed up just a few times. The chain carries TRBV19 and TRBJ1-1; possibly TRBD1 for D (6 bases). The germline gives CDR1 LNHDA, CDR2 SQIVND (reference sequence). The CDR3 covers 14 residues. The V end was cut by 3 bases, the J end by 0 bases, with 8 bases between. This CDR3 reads CASSMGAVNTEAFF. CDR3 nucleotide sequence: TGTGCCAGTAGTATGGGGGCGGTGAACACTGAAGCTTTCTTT. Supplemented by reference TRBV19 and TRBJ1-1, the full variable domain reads DGGITQSPKYLFRKEGQNVTLSCEQNLNHDAMYWYRQDPGQGLRLIYYSQIVNDFQKGDIAEGYSVSREKKESFPLTVTSAQKNPTAFYLCASSMGAVNTEAFFGQGTRLTVV.

The chain's CDR3 is CASSFGITSPQDTQYF. CDR3 bases: TGTGCCAGTAGCTTTGGTATAACAAGTCCTCAAGATACGCAGTATTTT. V gene TRBV19 combines with J gene TRBJ2-3; D not certain. V was shortened by 6 bases and J by 5 bases, with 21 bases between the two germline ends. CDR3 size: 16 residues. Germline CDR1 is LNHDA and CDR2 is SQIVND (reference sequence).

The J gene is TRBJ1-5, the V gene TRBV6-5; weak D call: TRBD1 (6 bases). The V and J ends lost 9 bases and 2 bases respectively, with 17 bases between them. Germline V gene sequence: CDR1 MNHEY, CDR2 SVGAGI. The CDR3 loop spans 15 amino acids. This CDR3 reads CASSSGVSGNQPQHF. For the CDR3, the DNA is TGTGCCAGTTCGTCAGGGGTAAGCGGCAATCAGCCCCAGCATTTT.

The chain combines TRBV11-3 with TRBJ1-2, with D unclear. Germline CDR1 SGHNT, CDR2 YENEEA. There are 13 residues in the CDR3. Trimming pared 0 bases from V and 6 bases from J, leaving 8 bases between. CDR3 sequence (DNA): TGTGCCAGCAGCTTAGATCAACAGAATGGCTACACCTTC. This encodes CASSLDQQNGYTF.

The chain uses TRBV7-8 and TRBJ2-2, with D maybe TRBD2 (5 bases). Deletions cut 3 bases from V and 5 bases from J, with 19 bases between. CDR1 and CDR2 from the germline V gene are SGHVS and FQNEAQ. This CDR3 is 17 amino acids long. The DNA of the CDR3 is TGTGCCAGCAGCTTTTTTAGGACTCCTTCGAGGACCGGGGAGCTGTTTTTT. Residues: CASSFFRTPSRTGELFF.

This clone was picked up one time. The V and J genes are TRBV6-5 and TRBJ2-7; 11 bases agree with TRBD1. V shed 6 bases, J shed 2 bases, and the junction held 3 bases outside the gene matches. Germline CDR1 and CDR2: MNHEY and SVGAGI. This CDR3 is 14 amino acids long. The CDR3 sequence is CASRAGQGAYEQYV. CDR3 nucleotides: TGTGCCAGCAGGGCGGGACAGGGGGCCTACGAGCAGTACGTC.

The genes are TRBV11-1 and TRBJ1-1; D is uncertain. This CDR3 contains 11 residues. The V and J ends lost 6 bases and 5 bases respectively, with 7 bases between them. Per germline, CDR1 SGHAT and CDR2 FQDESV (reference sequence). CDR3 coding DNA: TGTGCCAGCAGAGGAGAAACTGAAGCTTTCTTT. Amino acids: CASRGETEAFF. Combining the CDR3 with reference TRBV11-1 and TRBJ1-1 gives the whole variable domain EAEVAQSPRYKITEKSQAVAFWCDPISGHATLYWYRQILGQGPELLVQFQDESVVDDSQLPKDRFSAERLKGVDSTLKIQPAELGDSAMYLCASRGETEAFFGQGTRLTVV.

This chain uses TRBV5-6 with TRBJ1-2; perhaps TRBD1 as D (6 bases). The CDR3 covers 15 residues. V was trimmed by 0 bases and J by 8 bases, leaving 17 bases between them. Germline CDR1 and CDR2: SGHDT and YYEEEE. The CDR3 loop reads CASSLAGGGRNGYTF. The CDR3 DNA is TGTGCCAGCAGCTTGGCCGGGGGGGGCCGTAACGGCTACACCTTC. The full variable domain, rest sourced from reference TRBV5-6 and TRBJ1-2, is DAGVTQSPTHLIKTRGQQVTLRCSPKSGHDTVSWYQQALGQGPQFIFQYYEEEERQRGNFPDRFSGHQFPNYSSELNVNALLLGDSALYLCASSLAGGGRNGYTFGSGTRLTVV.

The CDR3 protein is CASTLTGGGTEAFF. DNA of the CDR3: TGTGCCAGCACCTTGACAGGGGGAGGCACTGAAGCTTTCTTT. The rearrangement joins TRBV27 to TRBJ1-1, with 9 bases matching TRBD1. CDR1 is MNHEY, CDR2 SMNVEV, per germline (reference sequence). Unmatched junction bases numbered 7, after V lost 7 bases and J lost 4 bases. This CDR3 comprises 14 residues.

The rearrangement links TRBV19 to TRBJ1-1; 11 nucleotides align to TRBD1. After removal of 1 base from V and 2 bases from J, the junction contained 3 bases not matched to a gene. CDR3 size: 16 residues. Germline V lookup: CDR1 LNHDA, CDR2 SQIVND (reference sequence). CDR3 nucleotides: TGTGCCAGTAGTATAGGGACAGGGGGCGCAAACACTGAAGCTTTCTTT. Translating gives CASSIGTGGANTEAFF.